Detailed here is one T cell receptor beta chain. Its antigen is currently unknown. Possible read error: a much larger clone is one base away. CDR3 size: 14 residues. Per the germline V gene, CDR1 is SGHRS and CDR2 is YFSETQ. The assay was immunoSEQ multiplex PCR, and TCRdb's table has in-frame clones only and misses some. Among more than 60,000 clones listed, over 85% were seen once. The sample comes from a study of T cells after posttransplantation cyclophosphamide. Study results and limitations: TRB overlap between skin or GI tissue T cells and blood was limited. Recipient CMV seropositivity and CMV reactivation strongly tracked TRB clonality. Later post-transplant blood repertoires were often dominated by donor CD8+ memory clones.

V usage is TRBV5-1 and J usage is TRBJ2-3; tentative D call: TRBD1 (5 bases). The sequence was obtained from a woman in her twenties or thirties in good health and a related stem cell transplant donor. Sequences were obtained from PBMCs. The CDR3 sequence: CASSLLQVTDAQYF. CDR3 nucleotides: TGCGCCAGCAGCTTGCTACAGGTCACAGATGCGCAGTATTTT.